This T cell receptor beta chain was found in a study of cytomegalovirus exposure and HLA in healthy donors. Overall study findings and caveats: The authors considered a cluster of highly shared sequence variants likely to be a sequencing artifact. Most CMV-associated TCR beta chains were later found to appear HLA-restricted. In a later analysis, specific HLA alleles were associated with 15,000 to 20,000 TCR beta sequences at a 0.05 false discovery rate.

Germline values: CDR1 MGHDK, CDR2 SYGVNS. The CDR3 is 13 residues long. V shed 4 bases and J shed 2 bases, with 8 bases lying between them. Primers included in the PCR were 60 Vbeta and 13 Jbeta primers. The assay was immunoSEQ multiplex PCR, and TCRdb's table has in-frame clones only and misses some. The sample consists of tens of thousands of clones, 78% of them appearing once. In regard to this clone: Its antigen is unidentified.

The chain joins TRBV25-1 to TRBJ2-5, with D maybe TRBD1 (6 bases). This TCR was sampled from a middle-aged man in good health and CMV-seronegative. Source material: PBMCs. This CDR3 is CASSVGAQETQYF. In DNA form, the CDR3 reads TGTGCCAGCAGTGTGGGGGCGCAAGAGACCCAGTACTTC.